Shown below are 24 T cell receptor beta chains from a single sample sequenced in a study of cytomegalovirus exposure and HLA in healthy donors. With 60 Vbeta and 13 Jbeta primers, the PCR was carried out. Assay: immunoSEQ multiplex PCR; the TCRdb copy retains only in-frame clones and omits some. The table includes some 150,000 clones, roughly three fifths detected once. Sequenced: PBMCs. Receptor source: a middle-aged woman in good health and CMV-seronegative.

The chain links TRBV2 to TRBJ2-5; 11 bases align to TRBD2. Looked up from germline, CDR1 is SNHLY and CDR2 is FYNNEI. CDR3 length equals 15 residues. The trim removed 6 bases at V and 3 bases at J, leaving 6 bases unmatched. The CDR3 loop reads CASSGPGLAEETQYF. The CDR3 bases are TGTGCCAGCAGCGGACCGGGACTAGCGGAAGAGACCCAGTACTTC.

The sample holds a few counts of this clone. This chain joins TRBV5-1 and TRBJ2-7; 14 nucleotides agree with TRBD2. V lost 4 bases and J lost 4; bases outside the gene matches: 7. Germline CDR1 SGHRS, CDR2 YFSETQ. This CDR3 contains 16 residues. This CDR3 reads CASSPGLAGGSYEQYF. The CDR3 DNA reads TGCGCCAGCAGCCCTGGACTAGCGGGGGGTTCGTACGAGCAGTACTTC.

This clone was seen only once. The V gene is TRBV7-9, the J gene TRBJ2-1; D remains unclear. The germline gives CDR1 SEHNR, CDR2 FQNEAQ (reference sequence). V was cut by 4 bases and J by 12 bases, with 22 bases left in between. This CDR3 is 15 amino acids long. This chain's CDR3 is CASSSRPSSRQVQFF. The CDR3 region has the DNA TGTGCCAGCAGCTCTAGGCCCTCGTCTAGGCAAGTGCAGTTCTTC.

Only a few counts were recorded for this clone. The chain is built from TRBV27 and TRBJ1-1, with unresolved D. Looked up from germline, CDR1 is MNHEY and CDR2 is SMNVEV (reference sequence). Trimming stripped 1 base from V and 4 bases from J, with 13 bases between. This CDR3 is 15 amino acids long. The CDR3 reads CASSLLPEGSTEAFF. The CDR3 DNA reads TGTGCCAGCAGTTTATTGCCGGAGGGTTCCACTGAAGCTTTCTTT.

The CDR3 spells CASSDERVNGYTF. Written as DNA, the CDR3 is TGTGCCAGCAGTGACGAGAGGGTTAATGGCTACACCTTC. The rearrangement links TRBV6-4 to TRBJ1-2; D remains unclear. V was trimmed by 2 bases and J by 6 bases, leaving 10 bases between them. The CDR3 contains 13 residues. Germline V gives CDR1 MRHNA, CDR2 SNTAGT.

The CDR3 nucleotides read TGTGCCACCGAGGGGGACAGTGAATATGGAAACACCATATATTTT. Protein product: CATEGDSEYGNTIYF. The J gene is TRBJ1-3, the V gene TRBV10-3; 7 bases align to TRBD1. J gave up 3 bases and V 10 bases, and 12 bases lay outside the gene matches. Germline lookup yields CDR1 ENHRY and CDR2 SYGVKD. This CDR3 contains 15 residues.

The rearrangement joins TRBV6-5 to TRBJ1-1, with a tentative D call TRBD1 (5 bases). Germline CDR1 MNHEY, CDR2 SVGAGI. Trimming cost V 7 bases and J 2 bases, with 14 bases left between them. This CDR3 has 14 amino acids. This chain's CDR3 is CASTQAGGNTEAFF. The DNA for the CDR3 is TGTGCCAGCACTCAAGCGGGGGGAAACACTGAAGCTTTCTTT.

This chain uses TRBV29-1 with TRBJ2-1, with D tentatively TRBD2 (5 bases). The V gene lost 3 bases and the J gene lost 8 bases, with 17 bases spanning the gap. The V gene's germline CDR1 is SQVTM and CDR2 ANQGSEA. This CDR3 has 14 residues. In nucleotides, the CDR3 is TGCAGCGTTGATATGGCTAGCTACGGAGATGAGCAGTTCTTC. This gives the protein CSVDMASYGDEQFF.

The genes are TRBV5-4 and TRBJ2-5; maybe TRBD2 (5 bases). V gave up 0 bases and J gave up 2 bases, with 14 bases separating them. The CDR3 contains 16 residues. The V gene's germline CDR1 is SGHNT and CDR2 YYREEE (reference sequence). This chain's CDR3 is CASSLGAGGGQETQYF. The CDR3 nucleotides read TGTGCCAGCAGCTTGGGGGCGGGCGGTGGACAAGAGACCCAGTACTTC.

The rearrangement links TRBV19 to TRBJ2-7; TRBD1 is a possible D gene (5 bases). Trimming pared 9 bases from V and 0 bases from J, leaving 15 bases between. The CDR3 loop spans 14 amino acids. Germline V CDR1 and CDR2: LNHDA, SQIVND (reference sequence). This CDR3 is CASSSFQGSYEQYF. CDR3 DNA sequence: TGTGCCAGCTCTTCATTTCAGGGCTCCTACGAGCAGTACTTC.

This chain joins TRBV19 and TRBJ1-4; unclear D gene. Germline lookup yields CDR1 LNHDA and CDR2 SQIVND (reference sequence). V was shortened by 9 bases and J by 7 bases, with 15 bases between the two germline ends. CDR3 size: 13 residues. This chain's CDR3 is CASRMRQVEKLFF. As DNA, the CDR3 is TGTGCCAGCAGGATGAGACAAGTTGAAAAACTGTTTTTT.

The chain is built from TRBV5-1 and TRBJ1-1; D unresolved. V was shortened by 3 bases and J by 0 bases, with 12 bases between the two germline ends. The germline V gene encodes CDR1 SGHRS and CDR2 YFSETQ. The CDR3 runs to 15 residues. The CDR3 coding sequence is TGCGCCAGCAGCTACAACTATTTAATGAACACTGAAGCTTTCTTT. Its translation: CASSYNYLMNTEAFF.

The genes are TRBV28 and TRBJ2-5; 14 positions match TRBD2. There are 16 residues in the CDR3. After removal of 6 bases from V and 5 bases from J, the junction contained 8 bases not matched to a gene. Germline values: CDR1 MDHEN, CDR2 SYDVKM. CDR3 sequence (DNA): TGTGCCAGCAGCCCGGGACTAGCGGGGGATAGGGAGACCCAGTACTTC. Protein product: CASSPGLAGDRETQYF.

In DNA form, the CDR3 reads TGTGCCAGCAGCCCAGGACAGGGAGGGTACACTGAAGCTTTCTTT. This gives the protein CASSPGQGGYTEAFF. The chain joins TRBV7-2 to TRBJ1-1; 8 bases align to TRBD1. V lost 5 bases and J lost 3; bases outside the gene matches: 8. This CDR3 spans 15 amino acids. Germline lookup yields CDR1 SGHTA and CDR2 FQGNSA.

The V call is TRBV30, the J call TRBJ1-5; TRBD1 matches 7 bases. CDR3 length equals 13 residues. CDR1 and CDR2 from the germline V gene are GTSNPN and SVGIG (reference sequence). With V trimmed by 5 bases and J by 5 bases, 6 bases remained unmatched. The CDR3 sequence is CAWARTGDQPQHF. CDR3 DNA sequence: TGTGCCTGGGCACGGACAGGAGATCAGCCCCAGCATTTT.

V gene TRBV15 combines with J gene TRBJ1-4, with 7 bases aligning to TRBD1. In germline, CDR1 is LNHNV, CDR2 YYDKDF (reference sequence). The junction had 13 bases not matched to a gene; V was cut back by 3 bases and J by 6 bases. This CDR3 is built from 17 residues. CDR3 sequence (DNA): TGTGCCACCAGCAGGTCCAGACAGACAGGGTGGGATGAAAAACTGTTTTTT. This gives the protein CATSRSRQTGWDEKLFF.

The rearrangement links TRBV7-7 to TRBJ2-3; maybe TRBD1 (5 bases). V gave up 5 bases and J gave up 4 bases, with 10 bases separating them. Germline lookup yields CDR1 SSHAT and CDR2 FNYEAQ (reference sequence). The CDR3 has 13 residues. The CDR3 nucleotides read TGTGCCAGCAGCCTTTCGACAGCAGATACGCAGTATTTT. Residues: CASSLSTADTQYF.

CDR3 sequence: CASTTGGNEKLFF. The CDR3 region has the DNA TGTGCCAGCACGACAGGGGGTAATGAAAAACTGTTTTTT. This rearrangement joins TRBV5-4 to TRBJ1-4; 9 nucleotides align to TRBD1. The J segment lost 4 bases and the V segment lost 6 bases, leaving 1 base of the junction unmatched. CDR3 size: 13 residues. The V gene's germline CDR1 is SGHNT and CDR2 YYREEE (reference sequence).

The chain uses TRBV6-6 and TRBJ1-1, with 8 bases that match TRBD1. Germline CDR1 MNHNY, CDR2 SVGAGI (reference sequence). With 3 bases clipped from V and 4 bases from J, the junction kept 7 bases outside the gene matches. The CDR3 consists of 15 residues. Here the CDR3 reads CASSYQQGAGTEAFF. The CDR3 coding sequence is TGTGCCAGCAGTTATCAGCAGGGGGCAGGCACTGAAGCTTTCTTT.

This clone was recorded a few times. The chain recombines TRBV7-9 with TRBJ1-1, with D possibly matching TRBD1 (6 bases). The germline V gene encodes CDR1 SEHNR and CDR2 FQNEAQ (reference sequence). The germline V and J ends were trimmed by 1 base and 1 base, with 16 bases remaining between them. The CDR3 contains 17 residues. CDR3 coding DNA: TGTGCCAGCAGCTTAGGGGGGGGTGAGGACAGGAACACTGAAGCTTTCTTT. This sequence encodes CASSLGGGEDRNTEAFF.

The chain employs TRBV19 and TRBJ1-5; TRBD1 agrees at 8 bases. Germline V gene sequence: CDR1 LNHDA, CDR2 SQIVND (reference sequence). V shed 7 bases, J shed 7 bases, and the junction held 6 bases outside the gene matches. The CDR3 extends over 13 amino acids. The CDR3 DNA is TGTGCCAGTATGACAGGGGCCTGGCAGCCCCAGCATTTT. Translation gives CASMTGAWQPQHF.

J is TRBJ1-5 and V is TRBV7-2; the D gene is possibly TRBD1 (6 bases). CDR1 is SGHTA and CDR2 is FQGNSA in the germline V gene. CDR3 length: 15 amino acids. V lost 5 bases to trimming and J lost 2 bases, with 13 bases between them. The CDR3 DNA reads TGTGCCAGCAGCAGAGGGACATGGGGCAATCAGCCCCAGCATTTT. Protein sequence: CASSRGTWGNQPQHF.

This clone was detected once. This sequence joins TRBV5-1 and TRBJ2-7; 8 nucleotides agree with TRBD1. Germline CDR1 reads SGHRS; CDR2 reads YFSETQ. V shed 4 bases, J shed 2 bases, and the junction held 5 bases outside the gene matches. The CDR3 is made up of 14 amino acids. The CDR3 DNA is TGCGCCAGCAGCGTTGACAGGGGAGCCTACGAGCAGTACTTC. Amino acid sequence: CASSVDRGAYEQYF.

This clone was picked up a small number of times. This chain joins TRBV12-5 and TRBJ1-2; no firm D call. The CDR3 has 13 amino acids. V shed 7 bases and J shed 2 bases, with 11 bases lying between them. Germline CDR1 reads LGHNT; CDR2 reads FRNRAP. CDR3 sequence: CASAFDTNYGYTF. CDR3 nucleotides: TGTGCTAGTGCCTTCGACACCAACTATGGCTACACCTTC.